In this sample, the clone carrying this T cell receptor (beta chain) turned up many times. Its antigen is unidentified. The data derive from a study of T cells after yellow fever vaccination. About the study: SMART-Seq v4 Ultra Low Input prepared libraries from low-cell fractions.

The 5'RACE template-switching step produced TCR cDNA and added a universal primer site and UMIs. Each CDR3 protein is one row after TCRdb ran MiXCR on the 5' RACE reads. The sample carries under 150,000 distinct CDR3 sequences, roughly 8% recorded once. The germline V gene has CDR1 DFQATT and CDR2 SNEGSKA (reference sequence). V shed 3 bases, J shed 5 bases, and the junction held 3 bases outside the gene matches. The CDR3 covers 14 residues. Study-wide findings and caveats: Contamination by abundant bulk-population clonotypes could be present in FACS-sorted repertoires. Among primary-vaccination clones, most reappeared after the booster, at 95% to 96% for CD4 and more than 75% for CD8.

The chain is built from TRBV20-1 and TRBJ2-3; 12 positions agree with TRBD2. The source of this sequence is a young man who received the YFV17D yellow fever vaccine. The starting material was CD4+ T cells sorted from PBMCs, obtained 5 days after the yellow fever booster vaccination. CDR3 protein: CSARTSGSKDTQYF. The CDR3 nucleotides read TGCAGTGCTAGGACTAGCGGGAGTAAAGATACGCAGTATTTT.